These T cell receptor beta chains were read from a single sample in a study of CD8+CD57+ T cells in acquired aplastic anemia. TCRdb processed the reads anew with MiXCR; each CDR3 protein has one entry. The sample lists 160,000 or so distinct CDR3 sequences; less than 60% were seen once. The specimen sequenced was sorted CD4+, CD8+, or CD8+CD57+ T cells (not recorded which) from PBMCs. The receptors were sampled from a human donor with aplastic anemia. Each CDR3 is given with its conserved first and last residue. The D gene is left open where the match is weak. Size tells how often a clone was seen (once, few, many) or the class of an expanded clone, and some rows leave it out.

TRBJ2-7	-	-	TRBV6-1	TGTGCCAGCAGAGACCGACCGTCCTACGAGCAGTACTTC	CASRDRPSYEQYF
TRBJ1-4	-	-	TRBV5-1	TGCGCCAGCAGCTTGGCCTGGGGGGGCACCGAAAAACTGTTTTTT	CASSLAWGGTEKLFF
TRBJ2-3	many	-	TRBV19	TGTGCCAGTAGTTCTTCGACGGGGGTCGGCACAGATACGCAGTATTTT	CASSSSTGVGTDTQYF
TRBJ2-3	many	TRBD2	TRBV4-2	TGTGCCAGCAGCGTAGCGGGGGGCCGTGCAGATACGCAGTATTTT	CASSVAGGRADTQYF
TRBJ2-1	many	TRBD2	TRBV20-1	TGCAGTGCTAGACCTGGGACTAGCGCACACAATGAGCAGTTCTTC	CSARPGTSAHNEQFF
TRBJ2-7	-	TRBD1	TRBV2	TGTGCCAGCAGTGAAGAAGGGACAGGGGACGAGCAGTACTTC	CASSEEGTGDEQYF
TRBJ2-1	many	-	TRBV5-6	TGTGCCAGCAGCTTGACGGGAGCATGGAATGAGCAGTTCTTC	CASSLTGAWNEQFF
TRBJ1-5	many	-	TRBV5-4	TGTGCCAGCAGTCTGGGCAGGGATCAGCCCCAGCATTTT	CASSLGRDQPQHF
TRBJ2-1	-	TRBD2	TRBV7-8	TGTGCCAGCAGCTTACTAGCGGGGGTGTATGAGCAGTTCTTC	CASSLLAGVYEQFF
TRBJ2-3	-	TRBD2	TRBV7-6	TGTGCCAGCAGCCTCACAACGGCTAGCGGGGGTAGCGCAGATACGCAGTGTTTT	CASSLTTASGGSADTQCF
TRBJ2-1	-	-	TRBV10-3	TGTGCCATCAGTGAGCACGGGACCAGCTCCTACAATGAGCAGTTCTTC	CAISEHGTSSYNEQFF
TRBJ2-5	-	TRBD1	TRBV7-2	TGTGCCAGCAGCCCCGGGACAGGGGAGACCCAGTACTTC	CASSPGTGETQYF
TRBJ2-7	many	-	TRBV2	TGTGCCAGCAGGGGAACAGGGTTTAGCTACGAGCAGTACTTC	CASRGTGFSYEQYF
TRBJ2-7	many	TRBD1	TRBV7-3	TGTGCCAGCAGCTTAGTCGCGGGACAGGCCTCCTACGAGCAGTACTTC	CASSLVAGQASYEQYF
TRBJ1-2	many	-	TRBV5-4	TGTGCCAGCAGCTTGGTGGACGGGGATGAGGATGGCTACACCTTC	CASSLVDGDEDGYTF
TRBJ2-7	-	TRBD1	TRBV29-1	TGCAGCGACCGACAGGGACGCGAGCAGTACTTC	CSDRQGREQYF
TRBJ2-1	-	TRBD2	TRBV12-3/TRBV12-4	TGTGCCAGCAGTTCGATACTAGCGGGAGTGGTAACACAAATCTACAATGAGCAGTTCTTC	CASSSILAGVVTQIYNEQFF
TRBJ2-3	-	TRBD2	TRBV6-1	TGTGCCAGCAGCCCAAGACTAGCGGGGTTCAGCACAGATACGCAGTATTTT	CASSPRLAGFSTDTQYF
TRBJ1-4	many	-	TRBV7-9	TGTGCCAGCAGCCGGACGCCGAACACGGAAAAACTGTTTTTT	CASSRTPNTEKLFF
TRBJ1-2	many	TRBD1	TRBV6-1	TGTGCCAGTAGGGTAGCCGGGGAGGGGGCGGGAGGCTACACCTTC	CASRVAGEGAGGYTF
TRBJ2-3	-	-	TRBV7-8	TGTGCCAGCAGCTTAGGCTACGACGGCACAGATACGCAGTATTTT	CASSLGYDGTDTQYF
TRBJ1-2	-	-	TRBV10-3	TGTACCATTACCGGGACCAACTATGGCTACACCTTC	CTITGTNYGYTF